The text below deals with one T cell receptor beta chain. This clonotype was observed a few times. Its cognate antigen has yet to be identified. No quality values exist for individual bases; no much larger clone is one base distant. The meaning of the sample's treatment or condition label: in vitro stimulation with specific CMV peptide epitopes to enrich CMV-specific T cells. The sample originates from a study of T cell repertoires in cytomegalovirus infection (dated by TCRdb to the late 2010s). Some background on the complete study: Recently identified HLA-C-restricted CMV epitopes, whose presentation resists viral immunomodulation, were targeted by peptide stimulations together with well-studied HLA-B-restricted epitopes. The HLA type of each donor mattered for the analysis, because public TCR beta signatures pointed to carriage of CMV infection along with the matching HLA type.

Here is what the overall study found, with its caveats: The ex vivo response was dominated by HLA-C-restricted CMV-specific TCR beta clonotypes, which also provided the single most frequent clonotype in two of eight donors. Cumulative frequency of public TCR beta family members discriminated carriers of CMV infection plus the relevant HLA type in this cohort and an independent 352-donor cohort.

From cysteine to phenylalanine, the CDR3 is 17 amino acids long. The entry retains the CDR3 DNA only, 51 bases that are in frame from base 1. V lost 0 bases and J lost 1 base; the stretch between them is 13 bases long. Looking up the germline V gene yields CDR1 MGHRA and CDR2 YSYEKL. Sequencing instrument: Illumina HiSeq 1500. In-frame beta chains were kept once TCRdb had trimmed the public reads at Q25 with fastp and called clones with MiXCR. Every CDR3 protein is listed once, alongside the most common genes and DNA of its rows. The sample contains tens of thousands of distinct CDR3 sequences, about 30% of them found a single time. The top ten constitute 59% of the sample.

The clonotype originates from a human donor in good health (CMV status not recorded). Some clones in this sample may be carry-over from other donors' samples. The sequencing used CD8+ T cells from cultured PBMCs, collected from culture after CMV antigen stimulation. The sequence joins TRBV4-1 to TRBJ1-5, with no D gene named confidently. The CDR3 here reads CASSQDLETLSNQPQHF. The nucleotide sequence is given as TGCGCCAGCAGCCAAGATCTGGAGACACTGAGCAATCAGCCCCAGCATTTT.